The 30 T cell receptor beta chains presented below share a single source sample, sequenced in a study of Graves' ophthalmopathy and Graves' hyperthyroidism. Amplifying from RNA transcripts, the study obtained TCR beta CDR3 regions. First-round RT-PCR relied on HTBI primers, and a second-round multiplex PCR came next. MiXCR, run by TCRdb on the multiplex PCR reads, gives a single entry per CDR3 protein. The sample lists 300,000 to 400,000 distinct CDR3 sequences, roughly 15% occurring once. Sample: peripheral blood. The origin of the receptors is an adult man with Graves' ophthalmopathy.

The chain uses TRBV2 and TRBJ1-2; D is possibly TRBD1 (5 bases). V was clipped by 4 bases and J by 7 bases, with 10 bases between them. The CDR3 has 12 amino acids. Germline V gene lookup returns CDR1 SNHLY and CDR2 FYNNEI. The DNA of the CDR3 is TGTGCCAGCAGTGGTTCAGGGTTTGGCTACACCTTC. This gives the protein CASSGSGFGYTF.

This clonotype was counted ten times or more. This chain links TRBV6-5 with TRBJ2-7; 11 bases agree with TRBD1. The CDR3 length is 16 residues. The germline V gene encodes CDR1 MNHEY and CDR2 SVGAGI. Trimming at V came to 2 bases and at J to 3 bases, leaving 6 bases not matched to a gene. The CDR3 sequence: CASSYRPGQGGYEQYF. DNA of the CDR3: TGTGCCAGCAGTTACCGTCCGGGACAGGGGGGCTACGAGCAGTACTTC.

About this clonotype: As the CDR3 is not closed by the conserved phenylalanine or tryptophan, this likely results from a read error. The chain is built from TRBV28 and TRBJ2-7; D perhaps matches TRBD1 (6 bases). Trimming left V 4 bases short and J 2 bases short, with 15 bases between. The V gene's germline CDR1 is MDHEN and CDR2 SYDVKM. The CDR3 loop spans 15 amino acids. The CDR3 protein is CASSSNPDSAYEQYL. CDR3 in DNA: TGTGCCAGCAGTTCCAACCCGGACAGCGCCTACGAGCAGTACCTC.

Ten or more counts support this clonotype. V is TRBV2 and J is TRBJ2-7; D is unclear. The CDR3 sequence is 13 residues long. Germline assignment: CDR1 SNHLY and CDR2 FYNNEI. V shed 3 bases and J shed 5 bases, with 11 bases lying between them. Here the CDR3 reads CASSDPRAHEQYF. In DNA form, the CDR3 reads TGTGCCAGCAGTGATCCTCGGGCCCACGAGCAGTACTTC.

This clonotype has ten or more counts. The gene calls are TRBV11-2 and TRBJ2-7; D is undetermined. The CDR3 consists of 15 residues. Trimming took 1 base from V and 6 from J, leaving 16 bases between them. Germline-derived CDR1 and CDR2 are SGHAT and FQNNGV. The CDR3 nucleotides read TGTGCCAGCAGCTTAGTTTCCCAGTCATGGGGCGAGCAGTACTTC. It translates to CASSLVSQSWGEQYF.

The chain couples TRBV28 to TRBJ2-7; 8 nucleotides align to TRBD1. The V segment lost 7 bases and the J segment 1 base; nucleotides outside the gene matches: 9. The CDR3 covers 15 residues. Germline assignment: CDR1 MDHEN and CDR2 SYDVKM. CDR3 region: CASNSGGQGSYEQYF. DNA of the CDR3: TGTGCCAGCAACAGTGGCGGACAGGGATCCTACGAGCAGTACTTC. The variable domain in full, completed from reference TRBV28 and TRBJ2-7, reads DVKVTQSSRYLVKRTGEKVFLECVQDMDHENMFWYRQDPGLGLRLIYFSYDVKMKEKGDIPEGYSVSREKKERFSLILESASTNQTSMYLCASNSGGQGSYEQYFGPGTRLTVT.

This chain uses TRBV6-1 with TRBJ1-5; the D is unclear. Germline assignment: CDR1 MNHNS and CDR2 SASEGT. The CDR3 sequence is 12 residues long. V was clipped by 4 bases and J by 9 bases, with 10 bases between them. In nucleotides, the CDR3 is TGTGCCAGCAGTGTACAGTCACGGCCCCAGCATTTT. Translating gives CASSVQSRPQHF.

The chain uses TRBV14 and TRBJ2-5; D is perhaps TRBD2 (5 bases). Germline assignment: CDR1 SGHDN and CDR2 FVKESK. The germline V and J ends were trimmed by 3 bases and 3 bases, with 8 bases remaining between them. This CDR3 has 13 residues. The CDR3 region is CASSHPAEETQYF. The CDR3 nucleotides are TGTGCCAGCAGCCATCCAGCGGAAGAGACCCAGTACTTC.

This clonotype was found many times. J is TRBJ1-2 and V is TRBV5-1, with D perhaps matching TRBD1 (5 bases). CDR1 is SGHRS, CDR2 YFSETQ, per germline. V was pared by 0 bases and J by 6 bases, with 12 bases between. CDR3 length: 14 residues. This CDR3 is CASSLDSGFNGYTF. CDR3 sequence (DNA): TGCGCCAGCAGCTTGGATTCAGGGTTCAATGGCTACACCTTC.

J is TRBJ2-5 and V is TRBV27; no reliable D call. The CDR3 has 14 amino acids. The germline V gene has CDR1 MNHEY and CDR2 SMNVEV (reference sequence). The V end lost 6 bases, the J end lost 4 bases, and 15 bases lay between the germline ends. CDR3 protein: CASRPRAPVETQYF. The CDR3 DNA is TGTGCCAGCAGACCAAGGGCACCGGTAGAGACCCAGTACTTC.

The chain joins TRBV6-1 to TRBJ2-7; 13 bases align to TRBD2. The CDR3 has 15 amino acids. The trim removed 5 bases at V and 5 bases at J, leaving 6 bases unmatched. Germline V lookup: CDR1 MNHNS, CDR2 SASEGT. The CDR3 bases are TGTGCCAGCAGTAAACTAGCGGGAGGGCCCCACGAGCAGTACTTC. Translation: CASSKLAGGPHEQYF.

This clonotype was counted many times. The rearrangement uses TRBV11-2 and TRBJ2-7; TRBD1 might be the D (6 bases). The ends were cut back, 5 bases at V and 1 base at J, with 18 bases in the middle. CDR3 length: 16 residues. Germline lookup yields CDR1 SGHAT and CDR2 FQNNGV. The CDR3 loop is CASSEDTGLRSYEQYF. CDR3 DNA sequence: TGTGCCAGCAGCGAAGACACAGGGTTGAGATCCTACGAGCAGTACTTC.

Many counts were recorded for this clonotype. The rearrangement links TRBV29-1 to TRBJ1-1; no clear D. Germline CDR1 SQVTM, CDR2 ANQGSEA. CDR3 length equals 12 residues. The germline V and J ends were trimmed by 3 bases and 0 bases, with 5 bases remaining between them. The CDR3 nucleotides read TGCAGCGTTGATCAGGTGAACACTGAAGCTTTCTTT. Translation: CSVDQVNTEAFF.

This clonotype was recorded many times. This sequence joins TRBV30 and TRBJ2-7; D remains unclear. CDR1 is GTSNPN and CDR2 is SVGIG in the germline V gene (reference sequence). The CDR3 covers 15 residues. V lost 4 bases to trimming and J lost 2 bases, with 18 bases between them. The CDR3 bases are TGTGCCTGGACCCGGCGAGCAGCGAACCCCTACGAGCAGTACTTC. As protein: CAWTRRAANPYEQYF.

This chain connects TRBV27 to TRBJ1-5, with TRBD1 matching 9 bases. V shed 1 base and J 6 bases; nucleotides not matched to a gene: 4. The germline gives CDR1 MNHEY, CDR2 SMNVEV (reference sequence). The CDR3 runs to 15 residues. The CDR3 DNA follows: TGTGCCAGCAGTTTATATGGGACAGGGACTCAGCCCCAGCATTTT. Residues: CASSLYGTGTQPQHF.

This clonotype has at least ten counts. The chain has TRBV15 and TRBJ1-5; TRBD1 is a possible D gene (5 bases). Looked up from germline, CDR1 is LNHNV and CDR2 is YYDKDF (reference sequence). This CDR3 spans 15 amino acids. V was cut by 6 bases and J by 7 bases, with 19 bases left in between. The DNA of the CDR3 is TGTGCCACCAGAGGCGAGGGACTGACCTCCCAGCCCCAGCATTTT. Its protein product is CATRGEGLTSQPQHF.

This clonotype occurred many times. The V call is TRBV20-1, the J call TRBJ1-2; D is unclear. Trimming left V 5 bases short and J 0 bases short, with 10 bases between. From germline, CDR1 is DFQATT and CDR2 SNEGSKA (reference sequence). The CDR3 sequence is 13 residues long. This CDR3 reads CSARHLANYGYTF. CDR3 in DNA: TGCAGTGCTCGACATTTAGCTAACTATGGCTACACCTTC.

This clonotype showed up many times. The chain has TRBV27 and TRBJ1-2; 9 bases agree with TRBD1. This CDR3 comprises 14 residues. Germline loops: CDR1 MNHEY, CDR2 SMNVEV (reference sequence). Trimming took 5 bases from V and 4 from J; bases not matched to a gene: 5. CDR3 protein: CASSQQGAGYGYTF. The CDR3 region has the DNA TGTGCCAGCAGTCAACAGGGGGCCGGCTATGGCTACACCTTC.

This clonotype was detected ten times or more. This chain uses TRBV19 with TRBJ2-7, with a possible D match to TRBD1 (6 bases). Germline V gene data show CDR1 as LNHDA and CDR2 as SQIVND (reference sequence). The CDR3 extends over 14 amino acids. The V gene lost 4 bases and the J gene lost 3 bases, with 13 bases spanning the gap. The CDR3 DNA sequence: TGTGCCAGTAGTAAACAGGGTGAGGGCTACGAGCAGTACTTC. Translation: CASSKQGEGYEQYF.

The chain uses TRBV28 and TRBJ2-7, with 7 bases lining up with TRBD2. CDR3 size: 16 residues. Unmatched junction bases numbered 10, after V lost 3 bases and J lost 2 bases. Per germline, CDR1 MDHEN and CDR2 SYDVKM. The CDR3 protein is CASSFLPWGGAYEQYF. In nucleotides, the CDR3 is TGTGCCAGCAGTTTCCTCCCCTGGGGAGGGGCCTACGAGCAGTACTTC. The variable domain in full, with the rest retrieved from reference TRBV28 and TRBJ2-7, is DVKVTQSSRYLVKRTGEKVFLECVQDMDHENMFWYRQDPGLGLRLIYFSYDVKMKEKGDIPEGYSVSREKKERFSLILESASTNQTSMYLCASSFLPWGGAYEQYFGPGTRLTVT.

This clonotype has at least ten counts. The junction differs from germline at one of its ends, possibly a read error. The J gene is TRBJ1-3, the V gene TRBV15, with 9 positions matching TRBD1. The CDR3 spans 15 residues. Germline V gene lookup returns CDR1 LNHNV and CDR2 YYDKDF (reference sequence). The CDR3 is CATRDRVGPGNIIYF. The CDR3 DNA reads TGTGCCACCCGGGACAGGGTAGGACCTGGAAACATCATATATTTT.

This clonotype was picked up many times. The J gene is TRBJ1-3, the V gene TRBV30, with a tentative D call TRBD1 (5 bases). CDR3 length: 13 amino acids. Per the germline V gene, CDR1 is GTSNPN and CDR2 is SVGIG (reference sequence). V was shortened by 8 bases and J by 0 bases, with 11 bases between the two germline ends. The CDR3 nucleotides are TGTGCCCAGGACACGGCCTCTGGAAACACCATATATTTT. Translation gives CAQDTASGNTIYF. The variable domain in full, completed from reference TRBV30 and TRBJ1-3, reads SQTIHQWPATLVQPVGSPLSLECTVEGTSNPNLYWYRQAAGRGLQLLFYSVGIGQISSEVPQNLSASRPQDRQFILSSKKLLLSDSGFYLCAQDTASGNTIYFGEGSWLTVV.

The chain couples TRBV28 to TRBJ2-4; possibly TRBD1 for D (6 bases). From germline, CDR1 is MDHEN and CDR2 SYDVKM. CDR3 length equals 14 residues. The V end lost 6 bases, the J end lost 1 base, and 10 bases lay between the germline ends. CDR3 sequence reads: CASRSGVAKNIQYF. The CDR3 coding sequence is TGTGCCAGCAGGTCAGGGGTGGCCAAAAACATTCAGTACTTC.

This clonotype was detected ten times or more. The V call is TRBV5-1, the J call TRBJ1-6; maybe TRBD1 (5 bases). The CDR3 spans 16 residues. Germline V gives CDR1 SGHRS, CDR2 YFSETQ. V was clipped by 3 bases and J by 8 bases, with 18 bases between them. The CDR3 sequence is CASSSEQEPGDSPLHF. The CDR3 nucleotides are TGCGCCAGCAGCTCGGAACAGGAGCCTGGGGATTCACCCCTCCACTTT.

V and J are TRBV7-2 and TRBJ2-7; D unclear. This CDR3 has 14 amino acids. V shed 1 base and J shed 2 bases, with 9 bases lying between them. The germline CDR1 and CDR2 sequences are SGHTA and FQGNSA. Written as DNA, the CDR3 is TGTGCCAGCAGCTTAGACAGCTTCGCCTACGAGCAGTACTTC. Translating it yields CASSLDSFAYEQYF.

This clonotype has ten or more counts. The rearrangement links TRBV30 to TRBJ2-2; 11 nucleotides align to TRBD2. CDR3 length: 17 residues. The V segment lost 2 bases and the J segment 3 bases; nucleotides outside the gene matches: 8. Per germline, CDR1 GTSNPN and CDR2 SVGIG (reference sequence). In nucleotides, the CDR3 is TGTGCCTGGAGTAGGTCGCTAGCGGGAGGAGACACCGGGGAGCTGTTTTTT. It is translated as CAWSRSLAGGDTGELFF. Full variable domain (outside the CDR3, taken from reference TRBV30 and TRBJ2-2): SQTIHQWPATLVQPVGSPLSLECTVEGTSNPNLYWYRQAAGRGLQLLFYSVGIGQISSEVPQNLSASRPQDRQFILSSKKLLLSDSGFYLCAWSRSLAGGDTGELFFGEGSRLTVL.

This clonotype was recorded at least ten times. This sequence joins TRBV3-1 and TRBJ1-6; the D gene is possibly TRBD1 (5 bases). Trimming left V 1 base short and J 14 bases short, with 12 bases between. Germline values: CDR1 LGHDT, CDR2 YNNKEL (reference sequence). This CDR3 has 13 amino acids. CDR3 loop: CASSQASRGALHF. In DNA form, the CDR3 reads TGTGCCAGCAGCCAAGCATCGAGGGGCGCCCTCCACTTT.

V and J are TRBV10-3 and TRBJ2-2; 8 bases match TRBD2. The CDR3 is 15 amino acids. The germline V gene encodes CDR1 ENHRY and CDR2 SYGVKD. Trimming removed 10 bases from V and 4 bases from J; junction bases left unmatched: 11. In DNA, the CDR3 is TGTGCCACCCCTCCGGGACTAGGTCCCACCGGGGAGCTGTTTTTT. Protein: CATPPGLGPTGELFF.

In its sample, this clonotype was seen many times. V usage is TRBV6-1 and J usage is TRBJ2-7; D may be TRBD2 (6 bases). V was clipped by 7 bases and J by 4 bases, with 14 bases between them. The CDR3 loop spans 13 amino acids. Germline lookup yields CDR1 MNHNS and CDR2 SASEGT. In DNA form, the CDR3 reads TGTGCCAGCACAATACAGGAGGGTTACGAGCAGTACTTC. Translated: CASTIQEGYEQYF.

This clonotype has a count of ten or more. The V gene is TRBV6-5, the J gene TRBJ1-1, with D hard to call. The V and J ends lost 4 bases and 11 bases respectively, with 14 bases between them. The CDR3 covers 12 residues. Per the germline V gene, CDR1 is MNHEY and CDR2 is SVGAGI. CDR3 in amino acids: CASSSSGPRAFF. The DNA for the CDR3 is TGTGCCAGCAGTTCATCCGGGCCACGGGCTTTCTTT.